This entry is about one T cell receptor (beta chain). Its antigen is unknown. The sample belongs to a study of CD8 T cells in Susac syndrome. Whole-study context: There were five or six sequenced Susac syndrome patients with active disease and about 8 in remission. Treatment at blood withdrawal was none, corticosteroids, or intravenous immunoglobulin alone in Susac syndrome patients.

A quantity of roughly 0.5 to 1 ug RNA underwent reverse transcription using random hexamers. TCRdb analysed the immunoSEQ multiplex PCR reads with MiXCR anew, one entry per CDR3 protein. The table includes around 79,000 distinct CDR3 sequences, roughly 94% detected once. Between the trimmed V and J ends, which lost 3 bases and 7 bases, there was a span of 12 bases. The CDR3 consists of 13 residues. Per germline, CDR1 LNHNV and CDR2 YYDKDF (reference sequence). Isolation of CD8+ and CD4+ T cells was performed negatively, whereas enrichment of TEMRA cells was done by FACS. Study-wide points: Detection of Susac-specific public clones gave around 15 in total CD8+ repertoires and 4 or 5 in CD8+ TEMRA repertoires.

Sequences were obtained from CD8+ T cells from PBMCs. V and J are TRBV15 and TRBJ2-5; possibly TRBD1 for D (6 bases). The TCR sequence derives from a human donor with Susac syndrome. CDR3 amino acids: CATSSRDKGTQYF. CDR3 sequence (DNA): TGTGCCACCAGCAGCCGGGACAAAGGGACCCAGTACTTC.